The 31 T cell receptor beta chains below all came from one sample that was sequenced in a study of blood T cells in healthy people across ages. Alongside a J-beta primer mix, a sample-barcoded 5' primer served in a second PCR lasting about 7 to 12 cycles. TCRdb redid the calling of the 5' RACE reads with MiXCR, one entry per CDR3 protein. The sample includes roughly 680,000 distinct CDR3 sequences, 45% to 60% seen only once; the top ten take roughly 13%. Source material: blood. These receptors all come from a woman older than 75 in good health.

The sample holds many counts of this clonotype. The chain uses TRBV5-1 and TRBJ2-3; D call uncertain. Trimming pared 6 bases from V and 1 base from J, leaving 12 bases between. The CDR3 covers 14 residues. Germline V lookup: CDR1 SGHRS, CDR2 YFSETQ. The CDR3 DNA reads as TGCGCCAGCAACGGCGGTTCTCGCACAGATACGCAGTATTTT. This codes for CASNGGSRTDTQYF. Full variable domain (missing parts from reference TRBV5-1 and TRBJ2-3): KAGVTQTPRYLIKTRGQQVTLSCSPISGHRSVSWYQQTPGQGLQFLFEYFSETQRNKGNFPGRFSGRQFSNSRSEMNVSTLELGDSALYLCASNGGSRTDTQYFGPGTRLTVL.

This clonotype has more than one count but fewer than ten. A much larger clone differs from this one at a single base, so this may be a read error. This rearrangement joins TRBV4-1 to TRBJ2-7; 8 nucleotides match TRBD2. Germline V gene sequence: CDR1 MGHRA, CDR2 YSYEKL. V dropped 1 base and J dropped 7; count of bases not matched to a gene: 15. The CDR3 sequence is 17 residues long. The CDR3 sequence is CASSQVYYSGKKNEQYF. As DNA, the CDR3 is TGCGCCAGCAGCCAAGTTTATTATAGCGGGAAGAAAAATGAGCAGTACTTC.

The rearrangement uses TRBV7-2 and TRBJ2-5, with 7 positions matching TRBD1. Trimming at V came to 5 bases and at J to 5 bases, leaving 8 bases not matched to a gene. The CDR3 covers 14 residues. Germline CDR1 reads SGHTA; CDR2 reads FQGNSA. The CDR3 DNA follows: TGTGCCAGCAGCCAAAGACAGGGATGGGAGACCCAGTACTTC. This encodes CASSQRQGWETQYF.

This clonotype was picked up many times. This chain links TRBV29-1 with TRBJ1-1; 7 nucleotides match TRBD1. This CDR3 has 12 residues. Trimming removed 7 bases from V and 5 bases from J; junction bases left unmatched: 7. CDR1 is SQVTM, CDR2 ANQGSEA, per germline. CDR3: CSGETGLTEAFF. The DNA of the CDR3 is TGCAGCGGAGAGACAGGGCTAACTGAAGCTTTCTTT.

Points on this clonotype: A much larger clone differs from this one at a single base, so this may be a read error. The J gene is TRBJ2-1, the V gene TRBV12-3 or TRBV12-4, with D unclear. The CDR3 loop spans 17 amino acids. Between the trimmed V and J ends, which lost 4 bases and 0 bases, there was a span of 16 bases. The CDR3 region has the DNA TGTGCCAGCAGTTCCTCAGGACGGGCCAACTCCTACAATGAGCAGTTCTTC. Protein sequence: CASSSSGRANSYNEQFF.

Ten or more counts support this clonotype. The chain employs TRBV12-3 or TRBV12-4 and TRBJ2-3, with D unresolved. Trimming removed 7 bases at V and 4 bases at J, with 15 bases between. The CDR3 runs 14 residues. The DNA of the CDR3 is TGTGCCAGCACGAAGACTTCTAGGGCAGATACGCAGTATTTT. Its translation: CASTKTSRADTQYF.

Turning to this clonotype: A clone one base away is much larger, so this may be a read error. CDR3 protein: CSARRTSSYNEQFF. In nucleotides, the CDR3 is TGCAGTGCTAGAAGAACCAGCTCCTACAATGAGCAGTTCTTC. The chain uses TRBV20-1 and TRBJ2-1; D unresolved. Trimming removed 2 bases from V and 0 bases from J, with 8 bases in between. This CDR3 is 14 amino acids long. Looked up from germline, CDR1 is DFQATT and CDR2 is SNEGSKA (reference sequence).

The table lists this clonotype with a count of one. The CDR3: CASSNRTARTVEQYF. The CDR3, as DNA: TGTGCCAGCAGCAATCGGACAGCTAGAACGGTCGAGCAGTACTTC. The chain couples TRBV21-1 to TRBJ2-4; no DNA check was done on the table's D call, TRBD1. Gene TRBJ2-7 matches the end of the DNA better, so the J call may be wrong. TRBV21-1 is listed as a pseudogene. The CDR3 spans 15 residues.

The CDR3 here is CSVSKTANYGYTF. The DNA of the CDR3 is TGCAGCGTTTCTAAGACAGCTAACTATGGCTACACCTTC. The V gene is TRBV29-1, the J gene TRBJ1-2, with a possible D match to TRBD1 (5 bases). Germline V gene sequence: CDR1 SQVTM, CDR2 ANQGSEA. V was cut by 5 bases and J by 0 bases, with 10 bases left in between. The CDR3 is 13 residues long.

The chain combines TRBV7-2 with TRBJ1-6; TRBD1 might be the D (6 bases). Trimming shortened V by 5 bases and J by 10 bases, and 18 bases separated the two germline ends. Germline V gene data show CDR1 as SGHTA and CDR2 as FQGNSA. The CDR3 is 15 residues long. As DNA, the CDR3 is TGTGCCAGCAGCCTACTCCCAGGGGTTATGTCACCCCTCCACTTT. Translated, it gives CASSLLPGVMSPLHF.

This clonotype was seen many times. Its ends do not fully match the called genes, so a read error is possible. The chain joins TRBV5-1 to TRBJ2-4; D is unclear. The CDR3 consists of 15 residues. CDR1 and CDR2 from the germline V gene are SGHRS and YFSETQ. The CDR3 DNA sequence: TGCGCCATCAGCTTCGGTGCGTTAGCCAAAAACATTCAGTACTTC. It yields the protein CAISFGALAKNIQYF.

The chain uses TRBV10-3 and TRBJ2-5, with 8 bases fitting TRBD2. J gave up 11 bases and V 7 bases, and 18 bases lay outside the gene matches. The CDR3 contains 15 residues. Germline V lookup: CDR1 ENHRY, CDR2 SYGVKD. CDR3 loop: CAINSGALLGNGQYF. The DNA of the CDR3 is TGTGCCATCAATAGCGGGGCCCTACTTGGGAATGGGCAGTACTTC.

Only one count was recorded for this clonotype. A much larger clone differs by one base, so this may be a read error. The chain joins TRBV5-1 to TRBJ2-5, with 11 bases fitting TRBD2. The length of the CDR3 is 14 residues. From germline, CDR1 is SGHRS and CDR2 YFSETQ. In DNA, the CDR3 is TGCCCCAGCAGTACGGGACTAGCGGAAGAGACCCAGTACTTC. It yields the protein CPSSTGLAEETQYF.

This clonotype has at least ten counts. The chain joins TRBV20-1 to TRBJ1-2; TRBD1 is a possible D gene (5 bases). The CDR3 is 13 residues long. The V end was cut by 0 bases, the J end by 8 bases, with 13 bases between. Germline CDR1 is DFQATT and CDR2 is SNEGSKA (reference sequence). CDR3 sequence reads: CSARDRAGMGYTF. In DNA, the CDR3 is TGCAGTGCTAGAGATCGGGCAGGGATGGGCTACACCTTC.

This clonotype was detected only once. V and J are TRBV15 and TRBJ2-6, with a weak D call TRBD2 (5 bases). Trimming pared 2 bases from V and 0 bases from J, leaving 5 bases between. The CDR3 length is 15 residues. Germline lookup yields CDR1 LNHNV and CDR2 YYDKDF (reference sequence). DNA for the CDR3: TGTGCCACCAGCAGACTAGCCTCTGGGGCCAACGTCCTGACTTTC. It yields the protein CATSRLASGANVLTF.

V and J are TRBV15 and TRBJ2-3; TRBD2 aligns across 15 bases. V was pared by 3 bases and J by 3 bases, with 1 base of the junction left unmatched. The germline V gene encodes CDR1 LNHNV and CDR2 YYDKDF (reference sequence). The CDR3 spans 16 residues. The CDR3 reads CATSSGTSGGTDTQYF. The CDR3 nucleotides read TGTGCCACCAGCAGCGGGACTAGCGGGGGGACAGATACGCAGTATTTT.

Of note for this clonotype: The junction shows a germline mismatch at one end, possibly a read error. The chain recombines TRBV28 with TRBJ1-4; no definite D call. The CDR3 extends over 15 amino acids. Germline V gene data show CDR1 as MDHEN and CDR2 as SYDVKM. CDR3 bases: TGTGCCAGCAGTCCCTGGGGAGGAGCTAAGGAAAAACTGTTTTTT. Protein: CASSPWGGAKEKLFF. The full variable domain, its missing parts supplied by reference TRBV28 and TRBJ1-4, is DVKVTQSSRYLVKRTGEKVFLECVQDMDHENMFWYRQDPGLGLRLIYFSYDVKMKEKGDIPEGYSVSREKKERFSLILESASTNQTSMYLCASSPWGGAKEKLFFGSGTQLSVL.

The CDR3 here is CASSLEGRGPPDTQYF. The CDR3, as DNA: TGCGCCAGCAGCTTGGAGGGGCGGGGCCCCCCAGATACGCAGTATTTT. The rearrangement joins TRBV5-1 to TRBJ2-3; D perhaps matches TRBD2 (6 bases). The CDR3 runs 16 residues. Germline CDR1 and CDR2: SGHRS and YFSETQ. V was trimmed by 0 bases and J by 4 bases, leaving 15 bases between them.

In this sample, this clonotype turned up a few times. DNA of the CDR3: TGTGCCAGCAGTTCCCCGGGACAGGGTCCCCAGCCCCAGCATTTT. Translation gives CASSSPGQGPQPQHF. V gene TRBV28 combines with J gene TRBJ1-5; 9 bases align to TRBD1. The CDR3 length is 15 residues. The junction had 8 bases not matched to a gene; V was cut back by 4 bases and J by 7 bases. CDR1 MDHEN and CDR2 SYDVKM come from the germline V gene.

The chain is built from TRBV15 and TRBJ1-4, with unresolved D. V gave up 0 bases and J gave up 8 bases, with 10 bases separating them. Looked up from germline, CDR1 is LNHNV and CDR2 is YYDKDF (reference sequence). The CDR3 is made up of 14 amino acids. CDR3 sequence reads: CATSRDSGREKLFF. DNA for the CDR3: TGTGCCACCAGCAGAGATAGTGGACGCGAAAAACTGTTTTTT.

About this clonotype itself: This clone may be a read error of a much larger clone one base away. The rearrangement uses TRBV28 and TRBJ2-1, with D hard to call. Trimming removed 6 bases at V and 10 bases at J, with 16 bases between. The CDR3 totals 13 residues. Germline V CDR1 and CDR2: MDHEN, SYDVKM. The CDR3 nucleotides read TGTGCCAGCAGCCCACCGCGGCGGTACGAGCAGTTCTTC. Translating it yields CASSPPRRYEQFF.

This clonotype showed up just a few times. The chain links TRBV29-1 to TRBJ1-2, with a weak D call TRBD1 (6 bases). The germline V and J ends were trimmed by 2 bases and 5 bases, with 9 bases remaining between them. The CDR3 totals 12 residues. Germline lookup yields CDR1 SQVTM and CDR2 ANQGSEA. The CDR3 is CSVENRVYGYTF. For the CDR3, the DNA is TGCAGCGTTGAAAACAGGGTTTATGGCTACACCTTC.

The J gene is TRBJ2-1, the V gene TRBV10-3; 11 nucleotides line up with TRBD2. The germline V gene has CDR1 ENHRY and CDR2 SYGVKD. V trimming: 4 bases; J trimming: 6 bases; junction bases outside the gene matches: 11. This CDR3 spans 17 amino acids. The CDR3 loop is CAISAAPGTSGLNEQFF. The CDR3 DNA reads as TGTGCCATCAGTGCGGCACCAGGGACTAGCGGACTCAATGAGCAGTTCTTC.

In its sample, this clonotype was seen a few times. V usage is TRBV19 and J usage is TRBJ1-4, with no clear D. V lost 7 bases and J lost 5, with 11 bases in between. Germline V gene lookup returns CDR1 LNHDA and CDR2 SQIVND (reference sequence). This CDR3 has 13 residues. The chain's CDR3 is CASTTVRNEKLFF. In nucleotides, the CDR3 is TGTGCCAGTACTACGGTGCGGAATGAAAAACTGTTTTTT.

This clonotype was seen a handful of times. V and J are TRBV3-1 and TRBJ2-3; TRBD2 aligns across 13 bases. The germline gives CDR1 LGHDT, CDR2 YNNKEL (reference sequence). Trimming at V came to 4 bases and at J to 5 bases, leaving 12 bases not matched to a gene. The CDR3 sequence is 18 residues long. CDR3 bases: TGTGCCAGCAGCCGTGGACTAGCGGGAGTGATAGGGGGAGATACGCAGTATTTT. Translating gives CASSRGLAGVIGGDTQYF.

This sequence joins TRBV21-1 and TRBJ1-4; the listed D gene, TRBD1, was not tested against the DNA. TRBV21-1 is an annotated pseudogene. The CDR3 is made up of 18 amino acids. CDR3 sequence reads: CASSSDKETGTVNGKLFF. In DNA, the CDR3 is TGTGCCAGCAGCAGCGATAAGGAAACGGGGACAGTTAATGGAAAACTGTTTTTT.

As for this clonotype: It may be a read error: a sequence one base away is much more abundant. The chain carries TRBV6-6 and TRBJ2-1, with 8 bases aligning to TRBD2. Per germline, CDR1 MNHNY and CDR2 SVGAGI (reference sequence). The CDR3 consists of 15 residues. After removal of 8 bases from V and 5 bases from J, the junction contained 11 bases not matched to a gene. The CDR3 protein is CASGGGLVPDNEQFF. CDR3 nucleotide sequence: TGTGCCAGCGGTGGGGGACTAGTCCCCGACAATGAGCAGTTCTTC.

This clonotype was seen more than once but under ten times. The chain joins TRBV2 to TRBJ2-5; 10 bases match TRBD1. The DNA matches TRBJ2-7 better at its end, which makes the J call doubtful. The V gene's germline CDR1 is SNHLY and CDR2 FYNNEI. This CDR3 has 16 residues. CDR3 bases: TGTGCCACTAAGGACAGGGGGTTTGGACTAGCCAACGAGCAGTACTTC. It is translated as CATKDRGFGLANEQYF.

This clonotype occurred a few times. The chain joins TRBV10-1 to TRBJ2-1; D unclear. Germline values: CDR1 WNHNN, CDR2 SYGVQD (reference sequence). V was clipped by 6 bases and J by 8 bases, with 20 bases between them. The CDR3 has 15 amino acids. The CDR3 here is CASRPSGDRPHEQFF. The CDR3 DNA reads as TGCGCCAGCAGGCCAAGTGGCGATCGCCCCCATGAGCAGTTCTTC.

This clonotype showed up many times. V and J are TRBV7-2 and TRBJ1-2; TRBD1 matches 8 bases. CDR3 length equals 17 residues. V lost 5 bases to trimming and J lost 3 bases; unmatched junction nucleotides: 14. CDR1 is SGHTA, CDR2 FQGNSA, per germline. The chain's CDR3 is CASSPRFRQGNHYGYTF. CDR3 sequence (DNA): TGTGCCAGCAGCCCCCGATTCAGACAGGGGAATCACTATGGCTACACCTTC.

This clonotype has more than one count but fewer than ten. CDR3: CAWSAGGGYTF. Written as DNA, the CDR3 is TGTGCCTGGAGCGCGGGGGGCGGCTACACCTTC. The gene calls are TRBV30 and TRBJ1-2; TRBD1 is a possible D gene (6 bases). V shed 3 bases and J shed 8 bases, with 10 bases lying between them. Germline assignment: CDR1 GTSNPN and CDR2 SVGIG (reference sequence). The CDR3 sequence is 11 residues long. Variable domain in full (rest from reference TRBV30 and TRBJ1-2): SQTIHQWPATLVQPVGSPLSLECTVEGTSNPNLYWYRQAAGRGLQLLFYSVGIGQISSEVPQNLSASRPQDRQFILSSKKLLLSDSGFYLCAWSAGGGYTFGSGTRLTVV.